Below, 18 T cell receptor beta chains from the same sample are listed, as sequenced in a study of blood T cell repertoires in COVID-19. Profiled with immunoSEQ multiplex PCR; TCRdb holds only in-frame clones, not every one. This sample has a few hundred thousand clones; almost 85% occur once, and the top ten carry roughly 7%. The specimen was peripheral blood. The receptors shown here come from a human donor in a cohort sampled during active COVID-19.

V usage is TRBV29-1 and J usage is TRBJ1-2; D unresolved. From germline, CDR1 is SQVTM and CDR2 ANQGSEA. This CDR3 contains 11 residues. With 6 bases removed from V and 8 bases from J, the gap between germline ends came to 13 bases. CDR3 loop: CSVADWIGYTF. The CDR3 DNA reads TGCAGCGTCGCCGACTGGATCGGCTACACCTTC.

V usage is TRBV2 and J usage is TRBJ1-1; D might be TRBD1 (5 bases). Germline values: CDR1 SNHLY, CDR2 FYNNEI. CDR3 size: 14 residues. The V end was cut by 7 bases, the J end by 6 bases, with 18 bases between. The CDR3 nucleotides are TGTGCCAGCAAGGACAACTGGGCTCAGGCTGAAGCTTTCTTT. Encoded protein: CASKDNWAQAEAFF. The variable domain in full, with the rest retrieved from reference TRBV2 and TRBJ1-1, is EPEVTQTPSHQVTQMGQEVILRCVPISNHLYFYWYRQILGQKVEFLVSFYNNEISEKSEIFDDQFSVERPDGSNFTLKIRSTKLEDSAMYFCASKDNWAQAEAFFGQGTRLTVV.

This clone showed up just once. This sequence joins TRBV30 and TRBJ2-1; 9 nucleotides agree with TRBD2. The J segment lost 7 bases and the V segment lost 0 bases, leaving 4 bases of the junction unmatched. There are 14 residues in the CDR3. Looked up from germline, CDR1 is GTSNPN and CDR2 is SVGIG (reference sequence). The CDR3 DNA follows: TGTGCCTGGAGTGTACGGCTAGCGGGGAATGAGCAGTTCTTC. Protein product: CAWSVRLAGNEQFF. Full variable domain (rest looked up from reference TRBV30 and TRBJ2-1): SQTIHQWPATLVQPVGSPLSLECTVEGTSNPNLYWYRQAAGRGLQLLFYSVGIGQISSEVPQNLSASRPQDRQFILSSKKLLLSDSGFYLCAWSVRLAGNEQFFGPGTRLTVL.

The V gene is TRBV9, the J gene TRBJ2-3, with 7 bases aligning to TRBD2. The V and J ends lost 0 bases and 6 bases, in that order; junction bases with no gene match: 7. The length of the CDR3 is 15 residues. CDR1 SGDLS and CDR2 YYNGEE come from the germline V gene. The CDR3 sequence: CASSVEAGFRDTQYF. Here the CDR3 DNA reads TGTGCCAGCAGCGTAGAAGCGGGGTTCCGGGATACGCAGTATTTT.

V and J are TRBV2 and TRBJ2-2, with D hard to call. The germline CDR1 and CDR2 sequences are SNHLY and FYNNEI. This CDR3 contains 12 residues. V lost 3 bases to trimming and J lost 6 bases, with 5 bases between them. The chain's CDR3 is CASSEVAGELFF. The CDR3 DNA follows: TGTGCCAGCAGTGAGGTAGCCGGGGAGCTGTTTTTT. Together with reference TRBV2 and TRBJ2-2, the CDR3 gives the full variable domain: EPEVTQTPSHQVTQMGQEVILRCVPISNHLYFYWYRQILGQKVEFLVSFYNNEISEKSEIFDDQFSVERPDGSNFTLKIRSTKLEDSAMYFCASSEVAGELFFGEGSRLTVL.

The J gene is TRBJ1-1, the V gene TRBV7-2, with TRBD1 matching over 11 bases. CDR1 and CDR2 (germline): SGHTA, FQGNSA. The CDR3 runs 15 residues. V gave up 2 bases and J gave up 8 bases; unmatched junction bases: 7. CDR3 in amino acids: CASSLSGQGVLEAFF. The CDR3 region has the DNA TGTGCCAGCAGCTTATCGGGACAGGGGGTGCTGGAAGCTTTCTTT.

In the case of this clone: Mismatch with germline at one junction end may stem from a read error. The chain is built from TRBV5-4 and TRBJ2-1; 9 nucleotides line up with TRBD1. Germline V gene sequence: CDR1 SGHNT, CDR2 YYREEE (reference sequence). The CDR3 runs to 17 residues. Here the CDR3 reads CARSLGGGDRVPNEQFF. The CDR3 DNA sequence: TGTGCCCGCAGCTTGGGAGGGGGGGACAGGGTCCCCAATGAGCAGTTCTTC.

This rearrangement joins TRBV7-2 to TRBJ1-2, with 8 bases aligning to TRBD1. The length of the CDR3 is 13 residues. Germline V CDR1 and CDR2: SGHTA, FQGNSA. V dropped 5 bases and J dropped 5; count of bases not matched to a gene: 4. The CDR3 loop is CASSPGQEYGYTF. DNA for the CDR3: TGTGCCAGCAGCCCGGGACAGGAATATGGCTACACCTTC.

This chain links TRBV6-5 with TRBJ2-7; TRBD2 agrees at 11 bases. V was clipped by 8 bases and J by 7 bases; unmatched bases: 10. This CDR3 comprises 14 residues. Germline values: CDR1 MNHEY, CDR2 SVGAGI. The CDR3 region is CASVFSGGAQEQYF. The CDR3 nucleotides read TGTGCCAGCGTATTTAGCGGGGGGGCCCAGGAGCAGTACTTC.

The chain has TRBV9 and TRBJ1-1, with D unclear. CDR1 is SGDLS and CDR2 is YYNGEE in the germline V gene. The V and J ends lost 0 bases and 1 base respectively, with 13 bases between them. The CDR3 consists of 16 residues. This CDR3 reads CASSVGGPRGNTEAFF. The CDR3 nucleotides read TGTGCCAGCAGCGTAGGGGGTCCGCGGGGGAACACTGAAGCTTTCTTT. Using reference TRBV9 and TRBJ1-1 for the parts outside the CDR3, the full variable domain is DSGVTQTPKHLITATGQRVTLRCSPRSGDLSVYWYQQSLDQGLQFLIQYYNGEERAKGNILERFSAQQFPDLHSELNLSSLELGDSALYFCASSVGGPRGNTEAFFGQGTRLTVV.

The chain links TRBV11-3 to TRBJ2-3; 12 bases are shared with TRBD1. Germline assignment: CDR1 SGHNT and CDR2 YENEEA. After removal of 4 bases from V and 3 bases from J, the junction contained 5 bases not matched to a gene. This CDR3 region has 16 residues. The CDR3 DNA reads as TGTGCCAGCAGCTCTCGGGACAGGGGGCTAACAGATACGCAGTATTTT. This gives the protein CASSSRDRGLTDTQYF.

V gene TRBV24-1 combines with J gene TRBJ2-3; TRBD2 matches 7 bases. The junction had 2 bases not matched to a gene; V was cut back by 3 bases and J by 3 bases. This CDR3 is 14 amino acids long. The germline CDR1 and CDR2 sequences are KGHDR and SFDVKD. The CDR3 sequence is CATSDMGGTDTQYF. Here the CDR3 DNA reads TGTGCCACCAGTGATATGGGGGGGACAGATACGCAGTATTTT.

The chain joins TRBV6-5 to TRBJ2-2; no firm D call. Germline assignment: CDR1 MNHEY and CDR2 SVGAGI. Trimming left V 2 bases short and J 2 bases short, with 12 bases between. The CDR3 covers 16 residues. The chain's CDR3 is CASSYANRANTGELFF. CDR3 nucleotide sequence: TGTGCCAGCAGTTACGCGAACAGAGCAAACACCGGGGAGCTGTTTTTT.

The rearrangement links TRBV10-3 to TRBJ2-7; 10 bases map to TRBD1. V shed 4 bases and J 2 bases; nucleotides not matched to a gene: 5. The germline V gene encodes CDR1 ENHRY and CDR2 SYGVKD. The CDR3 runs 15 residues. The CDR3 sequence: CAISAGTGATYEQYF. The CDR3 DNA reads TGTGCCATCAGTGCTGGGACAGGGGCTACCTACGAGCAGTACTTC.

The V gene is TRBV18, the J gene TRBJ2-3, with TRBD1 identical over 8 bases. Germline CDR1 KGHSH, CDR2 LQKENI. V dropped 3 bases and J dropped 2; count of bases not matched to a gene: 4. The CDR3 runs 15 residues. DNA of the CDR3: TGTGCCAGCTCACCGGGGACAGGCTACACAGATACGCAGTATTTT. Its protein is CASSPGTGYTDTQYF.

The rearrangement joins TRBV4-2 to TRBJ1-1; 7 bases map to TRBD1. CDR3 length: 14 residues. From germline, CDR1 is LGHNA and CDR2 YNFKEQ. V was clipped by 2 bases and J by 10 bases; unmatched bases: 10. DNA of the CDR3: TGTGCCAGCAGCCAACAAGGACAGGCAAGGGTAGCTTTCTTT. This gives the protein CASSQQGQARVAFF.

The chain joins TRBV12-3 or TRBV12-4 to TRBJ1-1; D call uncertain. This CDR3 comprises 13 residues. Trimming cost V 5 bases and J 2 bases, with 9 bases left between them. The CDR3 protein is CASSPGLNTEAFF. CDR3 DNA sequence: TGTGCCAGCAGTCCCGGTCTCAACACTGAAGCTTTCTTT.

This rearrangement joins TRBV10-3 to TRBJ1-1; 7 nucleotides align to TRBD1. Losses at the gene ends were 6 bases for V and 3 bases for J; bases not matched to a gene: 4. Germline V CDR1 and CDR2: ENHRY, SYGVKD. The CDR3 totals 13 residues. CDR3 protein: CAISHTGDTEAFF. For the CDR3, the DNA is TGTGCCATCAGCCACACAGGGGACACTGAAGCTTTCTTT.